A selection of T cell receptor beta chains follows, all from one sample in a study of blood T cell repertoires in COVID-19. Sequencing was performed with immunoSEQ multiplex PCR; in TCRdb, only in-frame clones are kept and a portion is missing. The repertoire holds about 100,000 clones, with 65% to 75% as singletons. The sample was peripheral blood. These TCRs come from a man aged 80 or over with acute or convalescent COVID-19. CDR3s include the opening cysteine and the closing phenylalanine or tryptophan. The D gene is left open where the match is weak. Some rows have no size entry. The others give once, few or many, or a class for an expanded clone.

J: TRBJ1-4
V: TRBV18
D: NA
size: NA
CDR3: CASSQSQGIEKLFF
DNA: TGTGCCAGCTCACAATCGCAGGGGATTGAAAAACTGTTTTTT

J: TRBJ2-3
V: TRBV28
D: NA
size: NA
CDR3: CASSFSYGQSGDTQYF
DNA: TGTGCCAGCAGTTTTAGCTACGGACAGTCCGGAGATACGCAGTATTTT

J: TRBJ2-7
V: TRBV5-1
D: TRBD1
size: once
CDR3: CASSLAPTGTYEQYF
DNA: TGCGCCAGCAGCTTGGCCCCGACAGGGACCTACGAGCAGTACTTC

J: TRBJ1-1
V: TRBV2
D: NA
size: NA
CDR3: CASGTYTEAFF
DNA: TGTGCCAGCGGGACATACACTGAAGCTTTCTTT

J: TRBJ1-5
V: TRBV2
D: TRBD1
size: NA
CDR3: CASSSGQNYQPQHF
DNA: TGTGCCAGCAGCTCGGGACAGAACTATCAGCCCCAGCATTTT

J: TRBJ1-6
V: TRBV2
D: TRBD1
size: NA
CDR3: CASSIQGPRDSPLHF
DNA: TGTGCCAGCAGTATACAGGGGCCCCGGGATTCACCCCTCCACTTT

J: TRBJ2-5
V: TRBV7-9
D: NA
size: NA
CDR3: CASSFGGRRETQYF
DNA: TGTGCCAGCAGCTTCGGAGGGCGTCGGGAGACCCAGTACTTC

J: TRBJ1-6
V: TRBV27
D: NA
size: NA
CDR3: CASSYQGSPLHF
DNA: TGTGCCAGCAGTTACCAGGGCTCACCCCTCCACTTT

J: TRBJ2-1
V: TRBV24-1
D: TRBD2
size: once
CDR3: CATSGSGGRDEQFF
DNA: TGTGCCACCAGTGGTAGCGGGGGTCGGGATGAGCAGTTCTTC

J: TRBJ2-7
V: TRBV20-1
D: TRBD2
size: NA
CDR3: CSASPGTSGSSEQYF
DNA: TGCAGTGCTAGTCCCGGGACTAGCGGGAGTAGCGAGCAGTACTTC

J: TRBJ2-3
V: TRBV13
D: TRBD2
size: NA
CDR3: CASSTQAGGITDTQYF
DNA: TGTGCCAGCAGCACTCAAGCGGGAGGGATCACAGATACGCAGTATTTT

J: TRBJ2-3
V: TRBV9
D: NA
size: NA
CDR3: CASSVARADTQYF
DNA: TGTGCCAGCAGCGTAGCTCGGGCAGATACGCAGTATTTT

J: TRBJ2-3
V: TRBV29-1
D: NA
size: NA
CDR3: CSVEVTGRGTDTQYF
DNA: TGCAGCGTTGAAGTTACAGGGCGAGGAACAGATACGCAGTATTTT

J: TRBJ2-2
V: TRBV13
D: NA
size: NA
CDR3: CASSPRPEGELFF
DNA: TGTGCCAGCAGCCCCCGGCCGGAGGGGGAGCTGTTTTTT

J: TRBJ2-1
V: TRBV27
D: NA
size: few
CDR3: CASARSSLGRGQKQFF
DNA: TGTGCCAGCGCCCGGTCTTCGCTGGGCCGCGGGCAAAAGCAGTTCTTC

J: TRBJ1-5
V: TRBV21-1
D: NA
size: NA
CDR3: CASSTLGSQPQHF
DNA: TGTGCCAGCAGCACCCTCGGTAGTCAGCCCCAGCATTTT

J: TRBJ2-1
V: TRBV20-1
D: NA
size: once
CDR3: CSAGGNEQFF
DNA: TGCAGTGCTGGGGGGAATGAGCAGTTCTTC

J: TRBJ2-7
V: TRBV19
D: TRBD2
size: NA
CDR3: CASRRGSGEQYF
DNA: TGTGCCAGTAGGCGCGGGAGTGGAGAGCAGTACTTC